This TCR beta chain was retrieved from a study of cytomegalovirus exposure and HLA in healthy donors. Study in general: An earlier analysis identified approximately 110 million unique TCR beta sequences in about 179 million T cells. Of all 400 or so donors who were genotyped, roughly 83% belonged to the Caucasian-associated ancestry cluster.

The study, taken as a whole, reports: It was reported that TCR beta sequences correctly inferred the HLA-A and HLA-B alleles for most subjects.

Donors consisted of healthy bone marrow donors. PCR was performed using 60 Vbeta and 13 Jbeta primers. TCRdb's table, derived via immunoSEQ multiplex PCR, lists solely in-frame clones and lacks some. The sample includes fewer than 250,000 clones, more than 75% seen only once; the top ten take around 3.6%. A word on this clone: Its target is not known.

The length of the CDR3 is 16 residues. The germline V gene encodes CDR1 SGHNT and CDR2 YENEEA. V trimming: 1 base; J trimming: 8 bases; junction bases outside the gene matches: 12. The sample consisted of PBMCs. This chain links TRBV11-3 with TRBJ2-3, with TRBD1 matching 7 bases. The receptor was derived from a man aged 40-49 years in good health and CMV-seropositive. This CDR3 reads CASSLGEGAVRGTQYF. The DNA of the CDR3 is TGTGCCAGCAGCTTAGGCGAGGGGGCTGTTCGCGGTACGCAGTATTTT.